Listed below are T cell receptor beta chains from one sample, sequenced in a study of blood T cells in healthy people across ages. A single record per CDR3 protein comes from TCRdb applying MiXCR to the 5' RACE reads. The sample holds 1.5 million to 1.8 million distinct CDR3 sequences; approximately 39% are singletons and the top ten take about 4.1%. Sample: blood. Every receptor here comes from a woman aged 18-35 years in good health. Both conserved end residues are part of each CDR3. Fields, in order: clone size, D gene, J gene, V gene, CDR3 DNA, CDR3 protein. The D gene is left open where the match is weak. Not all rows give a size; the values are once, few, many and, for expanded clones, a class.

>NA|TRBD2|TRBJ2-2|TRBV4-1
TGCGCCAGCAGCCAATACGGGACTAGCGGGGGTGTGCTGTTTTTT
CASSQYGTSGGVLFF
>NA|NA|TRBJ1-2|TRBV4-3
TGCGCCAGCAGCCAAGATGGGGCTCCCGACTACACCTTC
CASSQDGAPDYTF
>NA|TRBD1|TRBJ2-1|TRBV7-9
TGTGCCAGCAGCCGAGCAGGGGGCTTGCAGTTCTTC
CASSRAGGLQFF
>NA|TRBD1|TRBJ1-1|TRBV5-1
TGCGCCAGCAGCGCAGGGGGCGCGGCCACTGAAGCTTTCTTT
CASSAGGAATEAFF
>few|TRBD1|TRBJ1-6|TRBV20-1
TGCAGTGCTCGACAGGGCGGCTCACCCCTCCACTTT
CSARQGGSPLHF
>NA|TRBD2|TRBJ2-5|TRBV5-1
TGCGCCAGCAGCCCGCAGGGACTAGGTTACAATGAGCAGTACTTC
CASSPQGLGYNEQYF
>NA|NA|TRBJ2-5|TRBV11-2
TGTGCCAGCAGCTTAAATCTGGGTGAGGCCACCCAGTACTTC
CASSLNLGEATQYF
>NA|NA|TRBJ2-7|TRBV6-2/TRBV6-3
TGTGCCAGCAGCCCGGCGGGCAGGGGCCGGACCTACGAGCAGTACTTC
CASSPAGRGRTYEQYF
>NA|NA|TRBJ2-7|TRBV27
TGTGCCAGCAGTCCCGTCCGGGTTTACAATGAGCAGTACTTC
CASSPVRVYNEQYF
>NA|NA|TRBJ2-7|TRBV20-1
TGCAGTGCTTCTTCCCCGGCAGGGACCTACGAGCAGTACTTC
CSASSPAGTYEQYF
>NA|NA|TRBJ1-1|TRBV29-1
TGCAGCGTTGCAATGGGTCTTTTAGGCACTGAAGCTTTCTTT
CSVAMGLLGTEAFF